The 16 T cell receptor beta chains in this list originate from one sample, sequenced in a study of response to subunit inactivated influenza vaccine. MiXCR was run by TCRdb on the RT-PCR reads, yielding one entry per CDR3 protein. The sample lists under 800,000 distinct CDR3 sequences, more than 11% occurring once. The specimen comprised PBMCs from blood, sampled roughly 2 weeks before vaccination. The receptors derive from a man in his forties or fifties who received an inactivated influenza vaccine.

The CDR3 DNA is TGTGCCAACCGCAGGGGGCAGACCGGGGAGCTGTTTTTT. This gives the protein CANRRGQTGELFF. The rearrangement uses TRBV12-3 or TRBV12-4 and TRBJ2-2, with 8 bases matching TRBD1. V lost 10 bases and J lost 5; bases outside the gene matches: 6. The CDR3 extends over 13 amino acids.

The V gene is TRBV20-1, the J gene TRBJ2-7, with 10 bases aligning to TRBD2. The CDR3 loop spans 14 amino acids. V shed 5 bases and J 3 bases; nucleotides not matched to a gene: 7. Germline CDR1 DFQATT, CDR2 SNEGSKA (reference sequence). CDR3 protein: CSAPRTSGNYEQYF. As DNA, the CDR3 is TGCAGTGCTCCGCGGACTAGCGGAAACTACGAGCAGTACTTC.

V and J are TRBV6-1 and TRBJ1-1; TRBD1 might be the D (6 bases). Germline CDR1 MNHNS, CDR2 SASEGT. The CDR3 has 15 amino acids. V lost 3 bases and J lost 4, with 15 bases in between. CDR3 sequence reads: CASSDSGGHATEAFF. CDR3 coding DNA: TGTGCCAGCAGTGACAGTGGGGGGCATGCCACTGAAGCTTTCTTT.

This chain links TRBV20-1 with TRBJ1-1; D is unclear. The CDR3 is 14 amino acids. The ends were cut back, 3 bases at V and 4 bases at J, with 15 bases in the middle. Germline V CDR1 and CDR2: DFQATT, SNEGSKA (reference sequence). The CDR3 here is CSASDQMSGTEAFF. The CDR3 bases are TGCAGTGCTAGCGACCAAATGTCGGGCACTGAAGCTTTCTTT.

This clonotype was seen many times. This rearrangement joins TRBV28 to TRBJ2-5, with D unresolved. This CDR3 is 13 amino acids long. Per germline, CDR1 MDHEN and CDR2 SYDVKM. Trimming left V 5 bases short and J 1 base short, with 8 bases between. CDR3: CASSNRPQETQYF. For the CDR3, the DNA is TGTGCCAGCAGTAATCGGCCCCAAGAGACCCAGTACTTC.

In its sample, this clonotype was seen a few times. This sequence joins TRBV12-3 or TRBV12-4 and TRBJ2-3; 11 bases line up with TRBD2. Unmatched junction bases numbered 7, after V lost 6 bases and J lost 5 bases. The CDR3 covers 15 residues. The CDR3 spells CASRVAGGPGDTQYF. CDR3 bases: TGTGCCAGCAGAGTAGCGGGGGGGCCGGGAGATACGCAGTATTTT.

This clonotype occurred a few times. V is TRBV21-1 and J is TRBJ2-7; the D call in the table, TRBD2, was not verified against the DNA. TRBV21-1 is a pseudogene locus. The CDR3 runs to 17 residues. The CDR3 bases are TGTGCCAGCAGCAAATCGAGAGTTGCGGGACTTGTGTACGAGCAGTACTTC. Residues: CASSKSRVAGLVYEQYF.

This rearrangement joins TRBV4-1 to TRBJ1-4; no reliable D call. Germline V gene lookup returns CDR1 MGHRA and CDR2 YSYEKL. The CDR3 is 14 residues long. V lost 4 bases to trimming and J lost 8 bases, with 14 bases between them. The CDR3 coding sequence is TGCGCCAGCAGCCCGACCCTAGGTCGGGAAAAACTGTTTTTT. Its translation is CASSPTLGREKLFF.

This chain connects TRBV3-1 to TRBJ1-4, with D possibly TRBD1 on 6 matching bases. The germline V and J ends were trimmed by 4 bases and 4 bases, with 16 bases remaining between them. The germline V gene has CDR1 LGHDT and CDR2 YNNKEL (reference sequence). CDR3 length equals 16 residues. This CDR3 is CASSLRDNLLNEKLFF. CDR3 DNA sequence: TGTGCCAGCAGCCTTCGGGACAACCTCCTTAATGAAAAACTGTTTTTT.

This clonotype was seen more than once but under ten times. The J gene is TRBJ1-1, the V gene TRBV6-1; D ambiguous. Germline CDR1 reads MNHNS; CDR2 reads SASEGT. CDR3 length equals 16 residues. The ends were cut back, 3 bases at V and 0 bases at J, with 14 bases in the middle. The CDR3: CASSDPGLSMNTEAFF. The CDR3 region has the DNA TGTGCCAGCAGTGATCCGGGGTTGTCGATGAACACTGAAGCTTTCTTT.

This clonotype was seen only a few times. The V gene is TRBV4-3, the J gene TRBJ2-1; D gene unclear. The germline gives CDR1 LGHNA, CDR2 YSLEER. Trimming removed 0 bases from V and 8 bases from J, with 11 bases in between. This CDR3 spans 14 amino acids. The CDR3 here is CASSQELSPDEQFF. The CDR3 DNA reads TGCGCCAGCAGCCAAGAGCTCAGCCCCGATGAGCAGTTCTTC.

There are a few counts of this clonotype. The rearrangement uses TRBV4-3 and TRBJ2-7; D call uncertain. The CDR3 spans 15 residues. The germline V and J ends were trimmed by 0 bases and 2 bases, with 11 bases remaining between them. In germline, CDR1 is LGHNA, CDR2 YSLEER. CDR3 nucleotides: TGCGCCAGCAGCCAAGATGGGGTCGGAGCCTACGAGCAGTACTTC. Protein: CASSQDGVGAYEQYF.

CDR3 sequence reads: CAISETSGGASYF. CDR3 DNA: TGTGCCATCAGTGAGACTAGCGGGGGGGCCAGCTATTTT. The chain uses TRBV10-3 and TRBJ2-3; 13 bases are shared with TRBD2. Germline V gene lookup returns CDR1 ENHRY and CDR2 SYGVKD. The V gene end was trimmed by 2 bases and the J gene end by 15 bases; junction bases not matched to a gene: 5. The CDR3 runs to 13 residues.

In this sample, this clonotype turned up a few times. This chain links TRBV2 with TRBJ2-4, with D possibly called TRBD1 or TRBD2 (5 bases each). With 4 bases removed from V and 8 bases from J, the gap between germline ends came to 9 bases. From germline, CDR1 is SNHLY and CDR2 FYNNEI. There are 12 residues in the CDR3. CDR3 loop: CASSVRGDIQYF. In DNA, the CDR3 is TGTGCCAGCAGTGTGAGGGGCGACATTCAGTACTTC.

This clonotype was seen ten or more times. The chain is built from TRBV2 and TRBJ2-4; TRBD2 might be the D (5 bases). The length of the CDR3 is 16 residues. CDR1 is SNHLY, CDR2 FYNNEI, per germline. The V gene lost 3 bases and the J gene lost 1 base, with 13 bases spanning the gap. The CDR3 reads CASSESSGRAKNIQYF. CDR3 nucleotides: TGTGCCAGCAGTGAGAGTTCGGGAAGGGCCAAAAACATTCAGTACTTC.

This clonotype was recorded many times. The chain links TRBV3-1 to TRBJ2-3; possible D gene TRBD2, 7 bases. The CDR3 covers 16 residues. The V gene lost 2 bases and the J gene lost 3 bases, with 15 bases spanning the gap. Germline values: CDR1 LGHDT, CDR2 YNNKEL (reference sequence). CDR3 nucleotide sequence: TGTGCCAGCAGCCAATATCGGGGGGCCTCGACAGATACGCAGTATTTT. Translated: CASSQYRGASTDTQYF.